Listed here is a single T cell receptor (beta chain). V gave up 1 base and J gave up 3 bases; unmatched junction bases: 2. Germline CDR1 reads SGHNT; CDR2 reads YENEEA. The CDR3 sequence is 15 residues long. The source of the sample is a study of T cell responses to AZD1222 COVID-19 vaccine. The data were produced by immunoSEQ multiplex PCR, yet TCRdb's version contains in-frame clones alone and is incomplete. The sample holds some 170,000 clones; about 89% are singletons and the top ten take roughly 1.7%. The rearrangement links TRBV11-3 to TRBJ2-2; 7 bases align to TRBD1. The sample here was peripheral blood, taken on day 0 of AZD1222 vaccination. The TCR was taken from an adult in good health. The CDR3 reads CASSLGGGYTGELFF. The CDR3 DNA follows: TGTGCCAGCAGCTTAGGAGGGGGCTACACCGGGGAGCTGTTTTTT.